One sample yielded the 28 T cell receptor beta chains listed below, sequenced in a study of blood T cell repertoires in COVID-19. Clones were sequenced by immunoSEQ multiplex PCR, and TCRdb holds only the in-frame ones, with some missing. The data hold about 55,000 clones, with 75% to 95% observed a single time. What was sequenced was peripheral blood. Receptors originate from a human donor with active COVID-19. The donor label of this sample is uncertain.

This chain uses TRBV14 with TRBJ2-2; 9 nucleotides line up with TRBD1. V trimming: 4 bases; J trimming: 4 bases; junction bases outside the gene matches: 4. CDR1 and CDR2 (germline): SGHDN, FVKESK. The CDR3 has 15 residues. The CDR3 loop reads CASSRLQGATGELFF. The CDR3, as DNA: TGTGCCAGCAGCCGATTACAGGGGGCCACCGGGGAGCTGTTTTTT.

The chain links TRBV6-4 to TRBJ2-1, with 9 bases identical to TRBD1. J gave up 2 bases and V 5 bases, and 4 bases lay outside the gene matches. In germline, CDR1 is MRHNA, CDR2 SNTAGT. This CDR3 is built from 15 residues. CDR3 in amino acids: CASSYDRGTYNEQFF. The CDR3 DNA reads as TGTGCCAGCAGTTATGACAGGGGGACCTACAATGAGCAGTTCTTC.

This chain joins TRBV19 and TRBJ2-1, with D unclear. CDR3 length: 16 residues. Germline CDR1 LNHDA, CDR2 SQIVND (reference sequence). V gave up 3 bases and J gave up 0 bases, with 12 bases separating them. CDR3 sequence reads: CASSITLGGSYNEQFF. The DNA of the CDR3 is TGTGCCAGTAGTATTACTCTAGGCGGCTCCTACAATGAGCAGTTCTTC.

The chain recombines TRBV10-3 with TRBJ1-2; TRBD1 matches at 8 bases. The J segment lost 4 bases and the V segment lost 1 base, leaving 5 bases of the junction unmatched. Germline-derived CDR1 and CDR2 are ENHRY and SYGVKD. The CDR3 totals 15 residues. The CDR3 here is CAISELDREVYGYTF. The CDR3 DNA sequence: TGTGCCATCAGTGAGTTGGACAGGGAGGTCTATGGCTACACCTTC.

J is TRBJ2-7 and V is TRBV18; D is uncertain. The CDR3 runs to 13 residues. Germline CDR1 is KGHSH and CDR2 is LQKENI. V was shortened by 5 bases and J by 3 bases, with 11 bases between the two germline ends. The DNA for the CDR3 is TGTGCCAGCTCAAAGATACTCGGCTACGAGCAGTACTTC. Its protein product is CASSKILGYEQYF. Full variable domain (rest looked up from reference TRBV18 and TRBJ2-7): NAGVMQNPRHLVRRRGQEARLRCSPMKGHSHVYWYRQLPEEGLKFMVYLQKENIIDESGMPKERFSAEFPKEGPSILRIQQVVRGDSAAYFCASSKILGYEQYFGPGTRLTVT.

The chain has TRBV27 and TRBJ2-3; the match to TRBD2 covers 9 bases. Unmatched junction bases numbered 7, after V lost 4 bases and J lost 2 bases. This CDR3 is 16 amino acids long. Per the germline V gene, CDR1 is MNHEY and CDR2 is SMNVEV (reference sequence). The CDR3 reads CASSSGLAGYTDTQYF. CDR3 DNA sequence: TGTGCCAGCAGTTCGGGCCTAGCGGGGTACACAGATACGCAGTATTTT.

The sample holds one count of this clone. This chain connects TRBV7-9 to TRBJ2-7; possibly TRBD2 for D (6 bases). Trimming pared 6 bases from V and 0 bases from J, leaving 15 bases between. This CDR3 has 15 residues. Germline V gene data show CDR1 as SEHNR and CDR2 as FQNEAQ (reference sequence). CDR3: CASRPGGGSSYEQYV. The CDR3 DNA is TGTGCCAGCAGACCCGGTGGGGGGAGCTCCTACGAGCAGTACGTC.

The chain couples TRBV7-3 to TRBJ2-1, with 7 bases that match TRBD2. This CDR3 is built from 16 residues. Per germline, CDR1 SGHTA and CDR2 FQGTGA. V gave up 0 bases and J gave up 0 bases; unmatched junction bases: 2. In DNA form, the CDR3 reads TGTGCCAGCAGCTTAACGGGAGGGAACTCCTACAATGAGCAGTTCTTC. This encodes CASSLTGGNSYNEQFF.

The genes are TRBV7-3 and TRBJ1-1, with D perhaps matching TRBD1 (6 bases). Germline V CDR1 and CDR2: SGHTA, FQGTGA. With 2 bases removed from V and 4 bases from J, the gap between germline ends came to 20 bases. The CDR3 has 17 amino acids. CDR3 in DNA: TGTGCCAGCAGCTTATCCGGGGGGCCCCTAGGCTCCACTGAAGCTTTCTTT. It yields the protein CASSLSGGPLGSTEAFF.

The chain carries TRBV27 and TRBJ1-1; no firm D call. Trimming left V 0 bases short and J 4 bases short, with 6 bases between. The V gene's germline CDR1 is MNHEY and CDR2 SMNVEV (reference sequence). CDR3 length equals 13 residues. CDR3 nucleotide sequence: TGTGCCAGCAGTTTATCCGTCGTCACTGAAGCTTTCTTT. It translates to CASSLSVVTEAFF.

This chain's CDR3 is CASSLVGQVGPYEQYF. The CDR3 DNA reads as TGTGCCAGCAGTTTAGTTGGACAGGTAGGCCCCTACGAGCAGTACTTC. The V and J genes are TRBV27 and TRBJ2-7, with TRBD1 matching over 7 bases. CDR1 and CDR2 (germline): MNHEY, SMNVEV (reference sequence). The CDR3 sequence is 16 residues long. The ends lost 2 bases at V and 2 bases at J; junction bases unmatched: 9.

The chain uses TRBV24-1 and TRBJ1-5; D remains ambiguous. CDR3 length equals 14 residues. The germline V and J ends were trimmed by 5 bases and 5 bases, with 12 bases remaining between them. Germline V gives CDR1 KGHDR, CDR2 SFDVKD. CDR3 sequence (DNA): TGTGCCACCAGTGGAGGAGCGGTTTATCAGCCCCAGCATTTT. Residues: CATSGGAVYQPQHF.

This chain connects TRBV25-1 to TRBJ2-1; D may be TRBD2 (5 bases). Germline V gene sequence: CDR1 MGHDK, CDR2 SYGVNS. Trimming left V 5 bases short and J 7 bases short, with 9 bases between. The CDR3 totals 12 residues. The CDR3 DNA is TGTGCCAGCAGTCGAGGCGGGAATGAGCAGTTCTTC. Amino acids: CASSRGGNEQFF.

This chain connects TRBV4-2 to TRBJ2-1, with TRBD2 matching over 7 bases. V lost 0 bases, J lost 0 bases, and 8 bases stayed unmatched. CDR1 is LGHNA and CDR2 is YNFKEQ in the germline V gene. CDR3 size: 18 residues. The CDR3 nucleotides read TGTGCCAGCAGCCAAGATTGGGCTAGCGGATTCTCCTACAATGAGCAGTTCTTC. Its protein is CASSQDWASGFSYNEQFF.

The chain couples TRBV5-6 to TRBJ1-5, with D hard to call. V dropped 2 bases and J dropped 6 bases, with 12 bases sitting between them. Germline values: CDR1 SGHDT, CDR2 YYEEEE. This CDR3 region has 14 residues. CDR3 DNA: TGTGCCAGCAGCTTTGCCGCAGGTAGTCAGCCCCAGCATTTT. Translated, it gives CASSFAAGSQPQHF.

The chain carries TRBV7-9 and TRBJ2-3; the D gene is possibly TRBD1 (6 bases). The length of the CDR3 is 14 residues. Germline V lookup: CDR1 SEHNR, CDR2 FQNEAQ (reference sequence). Trimming pared 5 bases from V and 3 bases from J, leaving 12 bases between. CDR3 loop: CASSPSTGTDTQYF. In nucleotides, the CDR3 is TGTGCCAGCAGCCCATCGACAGGTACAGATACGCAGTATTTT. The full variable domain, rest sourced from reference TRBV7-9 and TRBJ2-3, is DTGVSQNPRHKITKRGQNVTFRCDPISEHNRLYWYRQTLGQGPEFLTYFQNEAQLEKSRLLSDRFSAERPKGSFSTLEIQRTEQGDSAMYLCASSPSTGTDTQYFGPGTRLTVL.

This clone was seen once. This chain links TRBV25-1 with TRBJ1-1, with D possibly TRBD1 on 6 matching bases. CDR1 is MGHDK, CDR2 SYGVNS, per germline. CDR3 size: 15 residues. V lost 5 bases and J lost 1, with 14 bases in between. CDR3 nucleotide sequence: TGTGCCAGCAGTCCGAGGACAGACTCGAACACTGAAGCTTTCTTT. This translates into CASSPRTDSNTEAFF. The full variable domain, with the rest looked up from reference TRBV25-1 and TRBJ1-1, is EADIYQTPRYLVIGTGKKITLECSQTMGHDKMYWYQQDPGMELHLIHYSYGVNSTEKGDLSSESTVSRIRTEHFPLTLESARPSHTSQYLCASSPRTDSNTEAFFGQGTRLTVV.

This clone was seen only once. The gene calls are TRBV11-2 and TRBJ1-2; the match to TRBD1 covers 7 bases. The trim removed 5 bases at V and 1 base at J, leaving 10 bases unmatched. The CDR3 is 16 residues long. The germline V gene encodes CDR1 SGHAT and CDR2 FQNNGV. The CDR3 reads CASSLVRGTYNYGYTF. The CDR3 DNA reads as TGTGCCAGCAGCCTTGTCAGGGGGACTTATAACTATGGCTACACCTTC.

The CDR3 nucleotides are TGCAGCGTTGCGGAGGTGAGGCGATTCGTCTATGGCTACACCTTC. It codes for CSVAEVRRFVYGYTF. The chain joins TRBV29-1 to TRBJ1-2; D not certain. CDR3 length: 15 amino acids. The V gene's germline CDR1 is SQVTM and CDR2 ANQGSEA. V was trimmed by 4 bases and J by 4 bases, leaving 19 bases between them.

The J gene is TRBJ2-3, the V gene TRBV6-5; D perhaps matches TRBD1 (6 bases). Germline V lookup: CDR1 MNHEY, CDR2 SVGAGI. The CDR3 is made up of 13 amino acids. The V end was cut by 7 bases, the J end by 0 bases, with 8 bases between. CDR3: CASMGHSTDTQYF. The CDR3 nucleotides read TGTGCCAGCATGGGACACAGCACAGATACGCAGTATTTT.

The J gene is TRBJ2-5, the V gene TRBV25-1; 11 positions match TRBD1. Germline CDR1 and CDR2: MGHDK and SYGVNS. CDR3 size: 14 residues. V trimming: 6 bases; J trimming: 5 bases; junction bases outside the gene matches: 5. In DNA form, the CDR3 reads TGTGCCAGCAGGGGGACAGGGGGTGAGGAGACCCAGTACTTC. Amino acid sequence: CASRGTGGEETQYF.

J is TRBJ2-1 and V is TRBV12-5, with 10 bases that match TRBD1. There are 15 residues in the CDR3. The junction had 6 bases not matched to a gene; V was cut back by 3 bases and J by 7 bases. Germline lookup yields CDR1 LGHNT and CDR2 FRNRAP. The CDR3: CASGFHRTGGNEQFF. Written as DNA, the CDR3 is TGTGCTAGTGGTTTCCACCGGACAGGGGGAAATGAGCAGTTCTTC.

The chain is built from TRBV28 and TRBJ2-7, with 9 bases matching TRBD1. The CDR3 totals 13 residues. Germline-derived CDR1 and CDR2 are MDHEN and SYDVKM. V trimming: 11 bases; J trimming: 4 bases; junction bases outside the gene matches: 9. The CDR3, as DNA: TGTGCCGCCCGGGGGACAGGGTTGTACGAGCAGTACTTC. As protein: CAARGTGLYEQYF. Together with reference TRBV28 and TRBJ2-7, the CDR3 gives the full variable domain: DVKVTQSSRYLVKRTGEKVFLECVQDMDHENMFWYRQDPGLGLRLIYFSYDVKMKEKGDIPEGYSVSREKKERFSLILESASTNQTSMYLCAARGTGLYEQYFGPGTRLTVT.

The chain employs TRBV19 and TRBJ2-2, with 8 nucleotides matching TRBD1. Germline V CDR1 and CDR2: LNHDA, SQIVND (reference sequence). Trimming took 6 bases from V and 7 from J; bases not matched to a gene: 7. The CDR3 is 14 amino acids. CDR3 DNA sequence: TGTGCCAGTAGAAATCAGGGGGCTGGCGGGGAGCTGTTTTTT. It translates to CASRNQGAGGELFF.

The CDR3 nucleotides read TGTGCCAGCATGCCCCTCCCGGGGTTCGGGCAAGAGACCCAGTACTTC. Translation gives CASMPLPGFGQETQYF. J is TRBJ2-5 and V is TRBV5-4; tentative D call: TRBD2 (5 bases). V lost 6 bases, J lost 2 bases, and 20 bases lay in between. The CDR3 is 16 residues long. In germline, CDR1 is SGHNT, CDR2 YYREEE (reference sequence). The entire variable domain, with the rest obtained from reference TRBV5-4 and TRBJ2-5, is as follows: ETGVTQSPTHLIKTRGQQVTLRCSSQSGHNTVSWYQQALGQGPQFIFQYYREEENGRGNFPPRFSGLQFPNYSSELNVNALELDDSALYLCASMPLPGFGQETQYFGPGTRLLVL.

There are a few counts of this clone. The V call is TRBV30, the J call TRBJ2-7; 7 positions agree with TRBD1. CDR1 and CDR2 (germline): GTSNPN, SVGIG (reference sequence). The CDR3 is 13 residues long. The junction had 10 bases not matched to a gene; V was cut back by 4 bases and J by 7 bases. CDR3 region: CAWNRQGVGEQYF. The CDR3, as DNA: TGTGCCTGGAATCGGCAGGGGGTAGGAGAGCAGTACTTC.

DNA of the CDR3: TGTGCCAGTCACGGGACTTTCAACACAGATACGCAGTATTTT. Its translation: CASHGTFNTDTQYF. The genes are TRBV2 and TRBJ2-3; maybe TRBD2 (6 bases). The CDR3 extends over 14 amino acids. Trimming shortened V by 9 bases and J by 2 bases, and 15 bases separated the two germline ends. Per the germline V gene, CDR1 is SNHLY and CDR2 is FYNNEI.

The CDR3 reads CASNLNNEQFF. The DNA of the CDR3 is TGTGCCAGCAACTTGAACAATGAGCAGTTCTTC. The chain links TRBV28 to TRBJ2-1; D unresolved. From germline, CDR1 is MDHEN and CDR2 SYDVKM. The CDR3 runs 11 residues. Trimming cost V 7 bases and J 5 bases, with 6 bases left between them. Variable domain in full (rest from reference TRBV28 and TRBJ2-1): DVKVTQSSRYLVKRTGEKVFLECVQDMDHENMFWYRQDPGLGLRLIYFSYDVKMKEKGDIPEGYSVSREKKERFSLILESASTNQTSMYLCASNLNNEQFFGPGTRLTVL.